The 5 T cell receptor beta chains listed next were all sequenced from one sample in a study of CD8+ T cells in alopecia areata. cDNA reverse transcribed from extracted RNA served as the sequencing template. Profiling relied on immunoSEQ multiplex PCR, and the TCRdb table lists in-frame clones only, not all of them. The table has about 110,000 clones, over 55% seen once. The sequencing sample was made of NKG2D-low CD8+ T cells sorted from blood. The receptors here all came from a human donor with alopecia areata.

This clone was counted only a few times. The chain has TRBV5-1 and TRBJ2-5; perhaps D is TRBD1 or TRBD2 (5 bases each). V dropped 4 bases and J dropped 0 bases, with 10 bases sitting between them. The germline CDR1 and CDR2 sequences are SGHRS and YFSETQ. The CDR3 runs 14 residues. For the CDR3, the DNA is TGCGCCAGCAGCCTGGTGGGGGACCAAGAGACCCAGTACTTC. Protein: CASSLVGDQETQYF.

This clone has only a few counts. This sequence joins TRBV13 and TRBJ2-7, with TRBD2 identical over 10 bases. Trimming took 5 bases from V and 3 from J; bases not matched to a gene: 7. CDR3 length: 15 amino acids. Germline CDR1 PRHDT, CDR2 FYEKMQ (reference sequence). The CDR3 DNA reads as TGTGCCAGCAGCACTCGGACTAGCGGATACTACGAGCAGTACTTC. Encoded protein: CASSTRTSGYYEQYF.

The chain joins TRBV7-9 to TRBJ2-3; 7 bases match TRBD1. This CDR3 contains 15 residues. V was clipped by 3 bases and J by 2 bases; unmatched bases: 5. The germline CDR1 and CDR2 sequences are SEHNR and FQNEAQ (reference sequence). The chain's CDR3 is CASSLRQGSTDTQYF. DNA of the CDR3: TGTGCCAGCAGCTTGCGACAGGGTTCCACAGATACGCAGTATTTT.

The rearrangement uses TRBV27 and TRBJ1-1, with D possibly being TRBD1 (6 bases). This CDR3 is built from 12 residues. Germline lookup yields CDR1 MNHEY and CDR2 SMNVEV (reference sequence). The germline V and J ends were trimmed by 6 bases and 11 bases, with 16 bases remaining between them. Here the CDR3 DNA reads TGTGCCAGCAGCCGCCCAGGGGCGATTGCTTTCTTT. It is translated as CASSRPGAIAFF.

This clone has just a few counts. The gene calls are TRBV29-1 and TRBJ1-4, with 12 bases fitting TRBD1. This CDR3 contains 17 residues. Trimming took 0 bases from V and 5 from J; bases not matched to a gene: 7. The germline V gene encodes CDR1 SQVTM and CDR2 ANQGSEA. The CDR3, as DNA: TGCAGCGTTGAAGATCTAGGGACAGGGGGCGACAATGAAAAACTGTTTTTT. Protein: CSVEDLGTGGDNEKLFF.